The clone carrying this T cell receptor beta chain was seen at least ten times. The data belong to a study of T-cell reconstitution after alpha-beta-depleted transplantation in children. Unique molecular identifiers were incorporated when the TCRbeta library was constructed. TCRdb used MiXCR to reprocess the PCR reads, holding one entry per CDR3 protein. This table has some 240,000 distinct CDR3 sequences, 12% appearing once. Trimming pared 6 bases from V and 1 base from J, leaving 16 bases between. This CDR3 is 15 amino acids long. The germline V gene encodes CDR1 SGHKS and CDR2 YYEKEE (reference sequence).

The chain combines TRBV5-5 with TRBJ1-2; D remains unclear. This specimen consisted of PBMCs from the stem cell graft donor, obtained from the stem cell graft. The sequence derives from a human donor who donated a stem cell graft to a child with acute lymphoblastic leukemia. In nucleotides, the CDR3 is TGTGCCAGCACCCCGTACCCGGCAAATAACTATGGCTACACCTTC. This translates into CASTPYPANNYGYTF.